This T cell receptor beta chain comes out of a study of T cell repertoires in cytomegalovirus infection. Study at large: Public TCR beta signatures were indicative of both CMV infection and a matching HLA type. Findings of the study overall: Summed frequency of public TCR beta families distinguished CMV carriers with the relevant HLA. Within the response measured ex vivo, HLA-C-restricted CMV-specific TCR beta clonotypes were dominant.

The CDR3 is 13 residues long. The V end was cut by 6 bases, the J end by 7 bases, with 18 bases between. Germline-derived CDR1 and CDR2 are DFQATT and SNEGSKA (reference sequence). MiXCR, applied by TCRdb to the reads, yields one record per CDR3 protein. The data hold around 630,000 distinct CDR3 sequences, with approximately 24% observed a single time. On this clonotype: Antigen unknown.

The sequencing input was CD8+ T cells from PBMCs. The chain is built from TRBV20-1 and TRBJ1-1; D possibly corresponds to TRBD1 (5 bases). The sequence derives from a human donor in good health (CMV status not recorded). Some clones in this sample may be carry-over from other donors' samples. Written as DNA, the CDR3 is TGCAGTGCCTCCCTGGATTGGGGGGTTGAAGCTTTCTTT. Amino acids: CSASLDWGVEAFF.